This T cell receptor beta chain was captured by sequencing in a study of radiotherapy plus CTLA-4 blockade in lung cancer. Study summary: Among enrolled patients, about 18% responded and around 30% achieved disease control.

Those with chemo-refractory metastatic non-small-cell lung cancer were treated with focal radiation combined with CTLA-4 blockade using ipilimumab. With respect to this clone: Its antigen remains unidentified.

The length of the CDR3 is 16 residues. The V and J ends lost 5 bases and 8 bases, in that order; junction bases with no gene match: 15. The germline gives CDR1 SGHAT, CDR2 FQNNGV. General study points: It was early blood T cell clone dynamics, with interferon-beta, that reportedly best predicted response. TCR clones from tumors expanded in blood after radiotherapy plus ipilimumab.

Assay used: immunoSEQ multiplex PCR; TCRdb lists only in-frame clones, some missing. This sample has approximately 98,000 clones, with around 83% found just once. This sequence was found in a human donor with non-small cell lung cancer who had a partial response to radiotherapy plus ipilimumab. The chain joins TRBV11-2 to TRBJ2-1, with TRBD1 matching 7 bases. Specimen: peripheral blood, collected from a patient treated with radiotherapy plus ipilimumab. The DNA of the CDR3 is TGTGCCAGCAGCAATACCAACCCGACAGGGACCCATGAGCAGTTCTTC. Translated, it gives CASSNTNPTGTHEQFF.